These 3 T cell receptor beta chains originate from one sample sequenced in a study of T-cell reconstitution after alpha-beta-depleted transplantation in children. It was with unique molecular identifiers that the TCRbeta library was prepared. A single record per CDR3 protein comes from TCRdb applying MiXCR to the PCR reads. The sample lists 700,000 to 850,000 distinct CDR3 sequences; approximately 15% were seen once. The input for sequencing was PBMCs, mostly from graft donor cells, taken 360 days after TCRalphabeta/CD19-depleted stem cell transplant. These receptors all come from a male patient between 5 and 17 years old who had a stem cell transplant for acute lymphoblastic leukemia, so the T cells may come from the graft donor.

V gene TRBV7-8 combines with J gene TRBJ2-2; the D gene is possibly TRBD2 (6 bases). From germline, CDR1 is SGHVS and CDR2 FQNEAQ. The V end was cut by 4 bases, the J end by 5 bases, with 14 bases between. The CDR3 is made up of 15 amino acids. The chain's CDR3 is CASSSSGGGTGELFF. As DNA, the CDR3 is TGTGCCAGCAGCTCATCTGGGGGAGGAACCGGGGAGCTGTTTTTT.

This rearrangement joins TRBV5-5 to TRBJ2-1; 9 nucleotides agree with TRBD2. Germline loops: CDR1 SGHKS, CDR2 YYEKEE (reference sequence). The CDR3 contains 14 residues. V lost 0 bases, J lost 9 bases, and 4 bases stayed unmatched. This CDR3 reads CASSLVLAGREQFF. DNA of the CDR3: TGTGCCAGCAGCTTGGTCCTAGCGGGACGTGAGCAGTTCTTC.

This clonotype was detected a few times. The rearrangement links TRBV10-3 to TRBJ1-5, with D unresolved. With 3 bases removed from V and 9 bases from J, the gap between germline ends came to 12 bases. Germline values: CDR1 ENHRY, CDR2 SYGVKD. This CDR3 spans 13 amino acids. CDR3 DNA: TGTGCCATCAGTGATTGGGGTTTGCGGCCCCAGCATTTT. It translates to CAISDWGLRPQHF.